This T cell receptor beta chain appears in the sequencing data of a study of cytotoxic CD8 clonotypes in ibrutinib-treated CLL. The CDR3 spans 14 residues. CDR1 and CDR2 from the germline V gene are MNHEY and SMNVEV (reference sequence). V was pared by 0 bases and J by 5 bases, with 8 bases between. The table came from immunoSEQ multiplex PCR; TCRdb's copy has only in-frame clones and leaves some out. The sample lists about 310,000 clones, 80% occurring once. This sequence was found in a human donor with chronic lymphocytic leukemia. The chain uses TRBV27 and TRBJ2-1; D is unresolved. Specimen: PBMCs, collected before ibrutinib treatment. The CDR3 protein is CASSLSGRDNEQFF. The CDR3 DNA reads TGTGCCAGCAGTTTATCCGGCCGGGACAATGAGCAGTTCTTC.